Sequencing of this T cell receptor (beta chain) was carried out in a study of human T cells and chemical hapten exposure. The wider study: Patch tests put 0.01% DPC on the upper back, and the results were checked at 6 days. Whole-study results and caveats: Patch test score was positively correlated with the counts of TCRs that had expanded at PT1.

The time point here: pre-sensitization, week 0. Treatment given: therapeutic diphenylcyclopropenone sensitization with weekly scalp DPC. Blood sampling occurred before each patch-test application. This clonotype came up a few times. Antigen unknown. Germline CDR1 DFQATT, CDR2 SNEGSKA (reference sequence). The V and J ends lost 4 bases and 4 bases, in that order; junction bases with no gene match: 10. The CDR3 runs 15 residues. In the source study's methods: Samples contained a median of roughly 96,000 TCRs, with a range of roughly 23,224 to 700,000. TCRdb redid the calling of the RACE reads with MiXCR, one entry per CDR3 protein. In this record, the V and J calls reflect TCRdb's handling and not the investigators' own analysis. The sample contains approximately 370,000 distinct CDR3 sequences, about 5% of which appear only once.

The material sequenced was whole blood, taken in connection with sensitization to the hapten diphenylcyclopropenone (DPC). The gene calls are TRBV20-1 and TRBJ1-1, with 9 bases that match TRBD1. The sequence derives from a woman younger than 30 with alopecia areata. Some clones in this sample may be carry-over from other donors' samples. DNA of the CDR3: TGCAGTGCTACCCGGACAGGGGTCCGGGTCACTGAAGCTTTCTTT. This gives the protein CSATRTGVRVTEAFF.